This T cell receptor beta chain appears in the sequencing data of a study of blood T cell repertoires in COVID-19. In the study overall: T cells, B-cell-depleted T cells, or PBMCs supplied cDNA or gDNA.

From germline, CDR1 is SGHNT and CDR2 YENEEA. With 1 base removed from V and 4 bases from J, the gap between germline ends came to 9 bases. The CDR3 is made up of 14 amino acids. Original processing methods: Quantification of nucleated cells was approximated via reference gene primer amplification. The protocol was immunoSEQ multiplex PCR, while the TCRdb copy is restricted to in-frame clones and leaves out a portion. Clone size and the V and J calls come from that table; the DNA yielded D and trimming. The table records some 260,000 clones, more than 70% of them present only once. The sequence came from a woman aged 40 to 55 who had recovered from COVID-19. The J gene is TRBJ2-3, the V gene TRBV11-3; D call uncertain. Sequencing input: peripheral blood. CDR3 nucleotides: TGTGCCAGCAGCTTAGGGGCCGGCTCAGATACGCAGTATTTT. Encoded protein: CASSLGAGSDTQYF.